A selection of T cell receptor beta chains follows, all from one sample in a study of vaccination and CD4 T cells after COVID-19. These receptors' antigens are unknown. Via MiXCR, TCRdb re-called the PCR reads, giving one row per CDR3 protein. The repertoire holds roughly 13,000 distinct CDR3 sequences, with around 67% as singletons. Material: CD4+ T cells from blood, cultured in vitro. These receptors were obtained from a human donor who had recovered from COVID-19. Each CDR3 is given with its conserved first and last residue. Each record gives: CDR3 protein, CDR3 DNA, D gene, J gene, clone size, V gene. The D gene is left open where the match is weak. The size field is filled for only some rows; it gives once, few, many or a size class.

CDR3aa: CASTSQGYGYTF
CDR3nt: TGTGCCAGTACCTCCCAGGGCTATGGCTACACCTTC
d_gene: NA
j_gene: TRBJ1-2
abundance: few
v_gene: TRBV19

CDR3aa: CASSLVPGGADTQYF
CDR3nt: TGTGCCAGCAGCCTAGTCCCTGGAGGGGCAGATACGCAGTATTTT
d_gene: NA
j_gene: TRBJ2-3
abundance: NA
v_gene: TRBV7-2

CDR3aa: CASSLFGTSSHEQYF
CDR3nt: TGTGCCAGCAGTTTATTCGGGACTAGCAGCCACGAGCAGTACTTC
d_gene: TRBD2
j_gene: TRBJ2-7
abundance: NA
v_gene: TRBV12-3/TRBV12-4

CDR3aa: CASSFVRSASHEQFF
CDR3nt: TGTGCCAGCAGTTTTGTTCGTAGCGCCAGCCATGAGCAGTTCTTC
d_gene: NA
j_gene: TRBJ2-1
abundance: once
v_gene: TRBV12-3/TRBV12-4

CDR3aa: CSASRLARIDEQFF
CDR3nt: TGCAGTGCTAGCAGACTAGCGCGGATCGATGAGCAGTTCTTC
d_gene: TRBD2
j_gene: TRBJ2-1
abundance: NA
v_gene: TRBV20-1

CDR3aa: CASSYSPVRGLYNEQFF
CDR3nt: TGTGCCAGCAGTTACTCCCCAGTGCGGGGACTCTACAATGAGCAGTTCTTC
d_gene: NA
j_gene: TRBJ2-1
abundance: NA
v_gene: TRBV6-2/TRBV6-3

CDR3aa: CASSFLGRGGEPQHF
CDR3nt: TGTGCCAGCAGTTTCCTCGGAAGGGGAGGGGAGCCCCAGCATTTT
d_gene: NA
j_gene: TRBJ1-5
abundance: NA
v_gene: TRBV28

CDR3aa: CASSVVGGGYTSTDTQYF
CDR3nt: TGTGCCAGCAGCGTAGTAGGCGGGGGGTACACTAGCACAGATACGCAGTATTTT
d_gene: TRBD2
j_gene: TRBJ2-3
abundance: NA
v_gene: TRBV9

CDR3aa: CASSGRGEAQETQYF
CDR3nt: TGTGCCAGCAGTGGCAGGGGAGAGGCCCAAGAGACCCAGTACTTC
d_gene: NA
j_gene: TRBJ2-5
abundance: NA
v_gene: TRBV6-1

CDR3aa: CASRTGNNQPQHF
CDR3nt: TGTGCCTCCAGGACAGGTAACAATCAGCCCCAGCATTTT
d_gene: TRBD1
j_gene: TRBJ1-5
abundance: NA
v_gene: TRBV12-3/TRBV12-4

CDR3aa: CASSASGGTRETQYF
CDR3nt: TGTGCCAGCAGCGCAAGCGGGGGGACGAGGGAGACCCAGTACTTC
d_gene: TRBD2
j_gene: TRBJ2-5
abundance: NA
v_gene: TRBV9

CDR3aa: CSARDRAGGNTEAFF
CDR3nt: TGCAGTGCTAGAGATCGAGCAGGGGGTAACACTGAAGCTTTCTTT
d_gene: TRBD1
j_gene: TRBJ1-1
abundance: NA
v_gene: TRBV20-1

CDR3aa: CASSSSGIKSGELFF
CDR3nt: TGTGCCAGCAGCTCTTCAGGGATAAAGAGCGGGGAGCTGTTTTTT
d_gene: NA
j_gene: TRBJ2-2
abundance: NA
v_gene: TRBV7-2

CDR3aa: CSAGVGENQPQHF
CDR3nt: TGCAGTGCCGGCGTGGGGGAGAATCAGCCCCAGCATTTT
d_gene: NA
j_gene: TRBJ1-5
abundance: NA
v_gene: TRBV20-1

CDR3aa: CASSLDPRQEQYF
CDR3nt: TGTGCCAGCAGTTTAGACCCACGGCAAGAGCAGTACTTC
d_gene: NA
j_gene: TRBJ2-7
abundance: once
v_gene: TRBV12-3/TRBV12-4

CDR3aa: CASSAARFGEQYF
CDR3nt: TGTGCCAGCAGCGCTGCCAGATTTGGCGAGCAGTACTTC
d_gene: NA
j_gene: TRBJ2-7
abundance: NA
v_gene: TRBV7-2

CDR3aa: CSGTGANYGYTF
CDR3nt: TGCAGTGGGACAGGGGCTAACTATGGCTACACCTTC
d_gene: TRBD1
j_gene: TRBJ1-2
abundance: NA
v_gene: TRBV20-1

CDR3aa: CASSKPGGLGTEAFF
CDR3nt: TGTGCCAGCAGCAAGCCCGGGGGTCTAGGCACTGAAGCTTTCTTT
d_gene: NA
j_gene: TRBJ1-1
abundance: few
v_gene: TRBV7-6

CDR3aa: CASSVREAGVTQYF
CDR3nt: TGTGCCAGCAGTGTGCGGGAGGCCGGGGTTACGCAGTATTTT
d_gene: TRBD2
j_gene: TRBJ2-3
abundance: NA
v_gene: TRBV6-1

CDR3aa: CASSLMALDIQYF
CDR3nt: TGTGCCAGCAGCTTAATGGCGTTGGACATTCAGTACTTC
d_gene: NA
j_gene: TRBJ2-4
abundance: NA
v_gene: TRBV7-2

CDR3aa: CASSFQGSVTEAFF
CDR3nt: TGTGCCAGCAGCTTTCAGGGTTCCGTCACTGAAGCTTTCTTT
d_gene: NA
j_gene: TRBJ1-1
abundance: NA
v_gene: TRBV11-3

CDR3aa: CASSLDGEGHQPQHF
CDR3nt: TGTGCCAGCAGCTTAGACGGGGAGGGACATCAGCCCCAGCATTTT
d_gene: NA
j_gene: TRBJ1-5
abundance: few
v_gene: TRBV7-2

CDR3aa: CASRVTGGTEAFF
CDR3nt: TGTGCCAGCAGAGTTACAGGGGGCACTGAAGCTTTCTTT
d_gene: TRBD1
j_gene: TRBJ1-1
abundance: NA
v_gene: TRBV11-2

CDR3aa: CATSRPQGALGGQTSPLHF
CDR3nt: TGTGCCACCAGCAGACCGCAGGGGGCTTTGGGGGGGCAGACTTCACCCCTCCACTTT
d_gene: TRBD1
j_gene: TRBJ1-6
abundance: few
v_gene: TRBV15

CDR3aa: CASSFQGSNTGELFF
CDR3nt: TGTGCCAGCAGCTTCCAGGGATCGAACACCGGGGAGCTGTTTTTT
d_gene: NA
j_gene: TRBJ2-2
abundance: few
v_gene: TRBV7-3

CDR3aa: CASSQDSGGGTGELFF
CDR3nt: TGTGCCAGCAGCCAAGATAGCGGGGGTGGAACCGGGGAGCTGTTTTTT
d_gene: TRBD2
j_gene: TRBJ2-2
abundance: NA
v_gene: TRBV4-2

CDR3aa: CASSEGDAETQYF
CDR3nt: TGCGCCAGCAGCGAGGGGGATGCAGAGACCCAGTACTTC
d_gene: NA
j_gene: TRBJ2-5
abundance: NA
v_gene: TRBV5-1

CDR3aa: CASSLGGAANTGELFF
CDR3nt: TGTGCCAGCAGCTTAGGAGGGGCAGCGAACACCGGGGAGCTGTTTTTT
d_gene: NA
j_gene: TRBJ2-2
abundance: NA
v_gene: TRBV7-2

CDR3aa: CASSKAGTGFQETQYF
CDR3nt: TGTGCCAGCAGCAAAGCGGGTACAGGGTTTCAAGAGACCCAGTACTTC
d_gene: NA
j_gene: TRBJ2-5
abundance: few
v_gene: TRBV21-1

CDR3aa: CSARDRGGYTF
CDR3nt: TGCAGTGCTAGGGACAGGGGCGGCTACACCTTC
d_gene: TRBD1
j_gene: TRBJ1-2
abundance: NA
v_gene: TRBV20-1

CDR3aa: CASSPRSAAGEQYF
CDR3nt: TGTGCCAGCAGCCCACGGTCGGCGGCCGGGGAGCAGTACTTC
d_gene: NA
j_gene: TRBJ2-7
abundance: NA
v_gene: TRBV7-2

CDR3aa: CSALRDRGGEELFF
CDR3nt: TGCAGTGCTCTTCGGGACAGGGGAGGAGAGGAGCTGTTTTTT
d_gene: TRBD1
j_gene: TRBJ2-2
abundance: NA
v_gene: TRBV20-1

CDR3aa: CASSLGDRAQETQYF
CDR3nt: TGTGCCAGCAGCTTAGGGGACAGGGCTCAAGAGACCCAGTACTTC
d_gene: TRBD1
j_gene: TRBJ2-5
abundance: NA
v_gene: TRBV7-8

CDR3aa: CASSLATGSFARLANYGYTF
CDR3nt: TGTGCCAGCAGCTTAGCGACAGGGAGCTTCGCCCGCTTAGCTAACTATGGCTACACCTTC
d_gene: TRBD1
j_gene: TRBJ1-2
abundance: NA
v_gene: TRBV7-9

CDR3aa: CASSWTGGETQYF
CDR3nt: TGTGCCAGCAGCTGGACAGGCGGGGAGACCCAGTACTTC
d_gene: TRBD1
j_gene: TRBJ2-5
abundance: NA
v_gene: TRBV28

CDR3aa: CSAAQVAVDSTDTQYF
CDR3nt: TGCAGTGCTGCACAGGTCGCAGTTGATAGCACAGATACGCAGTATTTT
d_gene: NA
j_gene: TRBJ2-3
abundance: NA
v_gene: TRBV20-1

CDR3aa: CASRDRGRIGELFF
CDR3nt: TGTGCCAGTCGGGACAGGGGGCGGATCGGGGAGCTGTTTTTT
d_gene: TRBD1
j_gene: TRBJ2-2
abundance: NA
v_gene: TRBV19

CDR3aa: CASSLAGTDNQPQHF
CDR3nt: TGCGCCAGCAGCTTGGCTGGGACAGATAATCAGCCCCAGCATTTT
d_gene: TRBD1
j_gene: TRBJ1-5
abundance: NA
v_gene: TRBV5-1

CDR3aa: CASSLGTNTEAFF
CDR3nt: TGTGCCAGCAGCTTAGGGACAAACACTGAAGCTTTCTTT
d_gene: NA
j_gene: TRBJ1-1
abundance: few
v_gene: TRBV7-8

CDR3aa: CASGSSGRWFYGYTF
CDR3nt: TGTGCTAGTGGTTCCTCCGGACGGTGGTTCTATGGCTACACCTTC
d_gene: NA
j_gene: TRBJ1-2
abundance: NA
v_gene: TRBV12-5

CDR3aa: CASSLRGENEQFF
CDR3nt: TGTGCCAGCAGCTTAAGAGGGGAGAATGAGCAGTTCTTC
d_gene: NA
j_gene: TRBJ2-1
abundance: NA
v_gene: TRBV7-2

CDR3aa: CASSYDPHGSYEQYF
CDR3nt: TGTGCCAGCAGTTACGATCCCCATGGGTCCTACGAGCAGTACTTC
d_gene: NA
j_gene: TRBJ2-7
abundance: NA
v_gene: TRBV6-5

CDR3aa: CSARYPLGGGTDTQYF
CDR3nt: TGCAGTGCTAGATATCCCTTGGGGGGGGGCACAGATACGCAGTATTTT
d_gene: TRBD2
j_gene: TRBJ2-3
abundance: NA
v_gene: TRBV20-1

CDR3aa: CASSPLYGGGVGGYTF
CDR3nt: TGTGCCAGCAGCCCCCTTTATGGAGGGGGCGTCGGTGGCTACACCTTC
d_gene: TRBD1
j_gene: TRBJ1-2
abundance: NA
v_gene: TRBV7-2

CDR3aa: CASSLRGAYEQYF
CDR3nt: TGTGCCAGCAGCCTACGGGGGGCCTACGAGCAGTACTTC
d_gene: TRBD2
j_gene: TRBJ2-7
abundance: NA
v_gene: TRBV6-1

CDR3aa: CASSYSGRRHTEAFF
CDR3nt: TGTGCCAGCAGTTACTCGGGACGTCGCCACACTGAAGCTTTCTTT
d_gene: NA
j_gene: TRBJ1-1
abundance: few
v_gene: TRBV6-2/TRBV6-3

CDR3aa: CAITTGFTEAFF
CDR3nt: TGTGCCATCACAACAGGATTCACTGAAGCTTTCTTT
d_gene: NA
j_gene: TRBJ1-1
abundance: NA
v_gene: TRBV10-3

CDR3aa: CASSVSLGMETQYF
CDR3nt: TGTGCCAGCAGCGTATCTTTGGGGATGGAGACCCAGTACTTC
d_gene: NA
j_gene: TRBJ2-5
abundance: NA
v_gene: TRBV7-9

CDR3aa: CSAGRGMGETQYF
CDR3nt: TGCAGCGCCGGGAGAGGGATGGGCGAGACCCAGTACTTC
d_gene: NA
j_gene: TRBJ2-5
abundance: NA
v_gene: TRBV29-1

CDR3aa: CASSRKGTSGNTIYF
CDR3nt: TGTGCCAGCAGCCGTAAAGGGACCTCTGGAAACACCATATATTTT
d_gene: NA
j_gene: TRBJ1-3
abundance: few
v_gene: TRBV11-3

CDR3aa: CASSIRLLWEYQETQYF
CDR3nt: TGTGCCAGCAGTATTCGACTCCTCTGGGAGTACCAAGAGACCCAGTACTTC
d_gene: NA
j_gene: TRBJ2-5
abundance: NA
v_gene: TRBV12-3/TRBV12-4

CDR3aa: CAWSGTTGGNTIYF
CDR3nt: TGTGCCTGGAGTGGGACGACAGGCGGAAACACCATATATTTT
d_gene: NA
j_gene: TRBJ1-3
abundance: once
v_gene: TRBV30

CDR3aa: CASSPGLAADTQYF
CDR3nt: TGTGCCAGCAGCCCGGGACTAGCAGCGGATACGCAGTATTTT
d_gene: TRBD2
j_gene: TRBJ2-3
abundance: NA
v_gene: TRBV2

CDR3aa: CSVSTAGVDEQYF
CDR3nt: TGCAGTGTCAGCACGGCAGGGGTTGACGAGCAGTACTTC
d_gene: NA
j_gene: TRBJ2-7
abundance: NA
v_gene: TRBV20-1